The 28 T cell receptor beta chains in this list originate from one sample, sequenced in a study of shared clonotypes between healthy human individuals. Sequencing was performed with immunoSEQ multiplex PCR; in TCRdb, only in-frame clones are kept and a portion is missing. The sample yields about 2.5 million clones, 85% to 95% seen once. Sequencing was carried out using naive CD4+ T cells from PBMCs. Stated subset: CD45RA+ positively selected. Every receptor here comes from a man between 18 and 35 years old in good health. Some clones in this sample may be carry-over from other donors' samples.

The chain is built from TRBV5-1 and TRBJ2-1; 13 bases agree with TRBD2. Germline CDR1 reads SGHRS; CDR2 reads YFSETQ. The V and J ends lost 4 bases and 9 bases, in that order; junction bases with no gene match: 7. The CDR3 loop spans 15 amino acids. CDR3 bases: TGCGCCAGCAGCCTTACTAGCGGGAGGGCCGCTGAGCAGTTCTTC. This translates into CASSLTSGRAAEQFF.

The chain joins TRBV7-3 to TRBJ2-5; D gene ambiguous. Trimming took 5 bases from V and 8 from J, leaving 15 bases between them. The CDR3 is 13 amino acids. CDR1 is SGHTA and CDR2 is FQGTGA in the germline V gene. Written as DNA, the CDR3 is TGTGCCAGCAGCACCCCCGGAATAAGTACCCAGTACTTC. Its translation: CASSTPGISTQYF. The variable domain in full, completed from reference TRBV7-3 and TRBJ2-5, reads GAGVSQTPSNKVTEKGKYVELRCDPISGHTALYWYRQSLGQGPEFLIYFQGTGAADDSGLPNDRFFAVRPEGSVSTLKIQRTERGDSAVYLCASSTPGISTQYFGPGTRLLVL.

With respect to this clone: Other DNA sequences in the same sample also yield this CDR3. V gene TRBV9 combines with J gene TRBJ2-1; no reliable D call. V lost 0 bases to trimming and J lost 1 base, with 5 bases between them. CDR3 length equals 14 residues. Germline V gene sequence: CDR1 SGDLS, CDR2 YYNGEE. CDR3 in amino acids: CASSVGVSYNEQFF. In DNA form, the CDR3 reads TGTGCCAGCAGCGTAGGGGTATCCTACAATGAGCAGTTCTTC.

The CDR3 DNA reads as TGTGCCATCAGTGAGCGTCAGGGGGCAGCCGGGGAGCTGTTTTTT. It encodes CAISERQGAAGELFF. This rearrangement joins TRBV10-3 to TRBJ2-2, with 8 positions matching TRBD1. The germline V gene encodes CDR1 ENHRY and CDR2 SYGVKD. V gave up 2 bases and J gave up 6 bases; unmatched junction bases: 5. The CDR3 has 15 amino acids.

The V call is TRBV28, the J call TRBJ1-3; tentatively, D is TRBD1 (5 bases). Germline CDR1 is MDHEN and CDR2 is SYDVKM. Trimming cost V 6 bases and J 0 bases, with 15 bases left between them. The CDR3 spans 16 residues. CDR3 sequence reads: CASSPSKGSSGNTIYF. The CDR3 DNA reads TGTGCCAGCAGCCCTTCTAAGGGGAGCTCTGGAAACACCATATATTTT. Variable domain in full (rest from reference TRBV28 and TRBJ1-3): DVKVTQSSRYLVKRTGEKVFLECVQDMDHENMFWYRQDPGLGLRLIYFSYDVKMKEKGDIPEGYSVSREKKERFSLILESASTNQTSMYLCASSPSKGSSGNTIYFGEGSWLTVV.

The chain joins TRBV5-6 to TRBJ1-2; D perhaps matches TRBD1 (6 bases). Trimming left V 4 bases short and J 0 bases short, with 13 bases between. The CDR3 loop spans 15 amino acids. Germline CDR1 SGHDT, CDR2 YYEEEE. CDR3 region: CASSTRTDPNYGYTF. The DNA of the CDR3 is TGTGCCAGCAGCACTCGGACAGATCCTAACTATGGCTACACCTTC. The whole variable domain, remainder taken from reference TRBV5-6 and TRBJ1-2, is DAGVTQSPTHLIKTRGQQVTLRCSPKSGHDTVSWYQQALGQGPQFIFQYYEEEERQRGNFPDRFSGHQFPNYSSELNVNALLLGDSALYLCASSTRTDPNYGYTFGSGTRLTVV.

V gene TRBV7-2 combines with J gene TRBJ2-5; D might be TRBD2 (5 bases). Germline-derived CDR1 and CDR2 are SGHTA and FQGNSA. The V and J ends lost 5 bases and 7 bases respectively, with 20 bases between them. This CDR3 region has 15 residues. The CDR3 loop is CASSPLMAGLATQYF. The CDR3 nucleotides are TGTGCCAGCAGCCCCCTGATGGCGGGCCTCGCGACCCAGTACTTC.

This chain joins TRBV28 and TRBJ1-3; TRBD1 might be the D (6 bases). The CDR3 is 14 amino acids. CDR1 MDHEN and CDR2 SYDVKM come from the germline V gene. The V and J ends lost 8 bases and 4 bases respectively, with 15 bases between them. The CDR3 reads CASGGAPGGNTIYF. In nucleotides, the CDR3 is TGTGCCAGCGGGGGGGCCCCTGGCGGAAACACCATATATTTT.

The chain's CDR3 is CASSLRQGAETQYF. CDR3 bases: TGTGCCAGCAGTTTACGACAGGGGGCGGAGACCCAGTACTTC. V and J are TRBV28 and TRBJ2-5; TRBD1 aligns across 10 bases. Germline V gene data show CDR1 as MDHEN and CDR2 as SYDVKM. The CDR3 runs to 14 residues. Unmatched junction bases numbered 2, after V lost 2 bases and J lost 5 bases.

This chain connects TRBV6-1 to TRBJ2-3, with D perhaps matching TRBD2 (5 bases). Germline V gives CDR1 MNHNS, CDR2 SASEGT. This CDR3 contains 14 residues. Trimming cost V 6 bases and J 2 bases, with 12 bases left between them. The CDR3 region is CASRRVGYTDTQYF. The CDR3 nucleotides read TGTGCCAGCAGGAGGGTCGGATACACAGATACGCAGTATTTT.

J is TRBJ2-7 and V is TRBV5-5; the D gene could be TRBD1 or TRBD2 (6 bases each). This CDR3 is built from 15 residues. The germline V gene encodes CDR1 SGHKS and CDR2 YYEKEE (reference sequence). Trimming stripped 1 base from V and 4 bases from J, with 15 bases between. The CDR3 is CASSLTSTGKYEQYF. The DNA of the CDR3 is TGTGCCAGCAGCTTGACTAGCACAGGGAAATACGAGCAGTACTTC.

V and J are TRBV2 and TRBJ2-7; D ambiguous. Trimming removed 7 bases from V and 5 bases from J, with 9 bases in between. The germline gives CDR1 SNHLY, CDR2 FYNNEI. The CDR3 sequence is 11 residues long. The CDR3 here is CASTTIDEQYF. In nucleotides, the CDR3 is TGTGCCAGCACAACCATAGACGAGCAGTACTTC.

The J gene is TRBJ2-5, the V gene TRBV2; perhaps TRBD2 as D (6 bases). The V end was cut by 4 bases, the J end by 5 bases, with 11 bases between. The CDR3 runs to 13 residues. Germline V lookup: CDR1 SNHLY, CDR2 FYNNEI. The CDR3 loop is CASSGGARETQYF. CDR3 sequence (DNA): TGTGCCAGCAGTGGCGGGGCGCGTGAGACCCAGTACTTC.

This chain links TRBV7-3 with TRBJ1-1, with D possibly being TRBD1 (5 bases). The CDR3 has 14 residues. Trimming left V 5 bases short and J 4 bases short, with 14 bases between. CDR1 and CDR2 (germline): SGHTA, FQGTGA. CDR3 amino acids: CASSQYTTVTEAFF. The CDR3 DNA reads TGTGCCAGCAGCCAATATACGACAGTCACTGAAGCTTTCTTT.

The chain employs TRBV4-1 and TRBJ2-7, with D hard to call. This CDR3 comprises 12 residues. In germline, CDR1 is MGHRA, CDR2 YSYEKL. V was trimmed by 3 bases and J by 2 bases, leaving 5 bases between them. Written as DNA, the CDR3 is TGCGCCAGCAGCCATTACACCTACGAGCAGTACTTC. Amino acids: CASSHYTYEQYF.

The chain uses TRBV7-2 and TRBJ1-3; D gene unclear. Germline values: CDR1 SGHTA, CDR2 FQGNSA. Deletions cut 1 base from V and 0 bases from J, with 16 bases between. CDR3 length equals 18 residues. Here the CDR3 reads CASSLVLGVLYSGNTIYF. DNA of the CDR3: TGTGCCAGCAGCTTAGTTCTCGGAGTTCTCTACTCTGGAAACACCATATATTTT.

Comments on this clone: Other DNA sequences in this sample translate to the same CDR3. This rearrangement joins TRBV28 to TRBJ2-3, with D unclear. Trimming stripped 4 bases from V and 4 bases from J, with 6 bases between. The germline CDR1 and CDR2 sequences are MDHEN and SYDVKM. This CDR3 has 12 amino acids. The CDR3 nucleotides read TGTGCCAGCAGTTCGAGGTCAGATACGCAGTATTTT. Amino acids: CASSSRSDTQYF. The variable domain in full, completed from reference TRBV28 and TRBJ2-3, reads DVKVTQSSRYLVKRTGEKVFLECVQDMDHENMFWYRQDPGLGLRLIYFSYDVKMKEKGDIPEGYSVSREKKERFSLILESASTNQTSMYLCASSSRSDTQYFGPGTRLTVL.

The rearrangement uses TRBV9 and TRBJ1-3; 10 bases match TRBD1. The length of the CDR3 is 16 residues. Trimming at V came to 0 bases and at J to 6 bases, leaving 6 bases not matched to a gene. Germline V lookup: CDR1 SGDLS, CDR2 YYNGEE. The CDR3 DNA reads as TGTGCCAGCAGCGTAGTGGCAGGGACAGGGGTAAACACCATATATTTT. It yields the protein CASSVVAGTGVNTIYF.

The chain employs TRBV10-3 and TRBJ2-1; 7 bases line up with TRBD2. The length of the CDR3 is 15 residues. Germline CDR1 is ENHRY and CDR2 is SYGVKD. The ends lost 4 bases at V and 6 bases at J; junction bases unmatched: 9. Here the CDR3 reads CAISGIQRGINEQFF. CDR3 in DNA: TGTGCCATCAGTGGGATCCAGCGGGGAATCAATGAGCAGTTCTTC.

V gene TRBV5-1 combines with J gene TRBJ2-7; D is tentatively TRBD1 or TRBD2 (5 bases each). V lost 4 bases and J 2 bases, leaving 16 bases between the germline ends. This CDR3 has 15 amino acids. Germline V gene data show CDR1 as SGHRS and CDR2 as YFSETQ. In DNA, the CDR3 is TGCGCCAGCAGCGGACCAGGGAGCTTCACCTACGAGCAGTACTTC. This gives the protein CASSGPGSFTYEQYF.

This clone was detected a few times. The V gene is TRBV6-6, the J gene TRBJ1-5; TRBD1 might be the D (5 bases). Germline V gives CDR1 MNHNY, CDR2 SVGAGI (reference sequence). V was shortened by 1 base and J by 0 bases, with 10 bases between the two germline ends. CDR3 size: 16 residues. DNA of the CDR3: TGTGCCAGCAGTTACTTAGCAGGGATTAGCAATCAGCCCCAGCATTTT. As protein: CASSYLAGISNQPQHF.

This clone was seen a few times. The chain is built from TRBV29-1 and TRBJ1-1, with D uncertain. Germline CDR1 SQVTM, CDR2 ANQGSEA. This CDR3 spans 14 amino acids. The ends were cut back, 6 bases at V and 1 base at J, with 15 bases in the middle. The CDR3 DNA reads as TGCAGCGTCGGAAGAATCCTCCAGAACACTGAAGCTTTCTTT. Amino acids: CSVGRILQNTEAFF.

The gene calls are TRBV6-1 and TRBJ2-7; D uncertain. CDR1 and CDR2 from the germline V gene are MNHNS and SASEGT. Between the trimmed V and J ends, which lost 8 bases and 6 bases, there was a span of 17 bases. The CDR3 runs 13 residues. CDR3 amino acids: CASVGVSPVEQYF. CDR3 coding DNA: TGTGCCAGCGTAGGCGTATCGCCGGTCGAGCAGTACTTC.

The chain is built from TRBV25-1 and TRBJ2-1; D possibly corresponds to TRBD2 (6 bases). V was pared by 5 bases and J by 6 bases, with 20 bases between. The CDR3 contains 16 residues. Germline loops: CDR1 MGHDK, CDR2 SYGVNS. CDR3 DNA sequence: TGTGCCAGCAGTCGCCGTCACGGGAGCGTCGGCAATGAGCAGTTCTTC. Its translation is CASSRRHGSVGNEQFF.

This clone was counted a single time. The chain is built from TRBV15 and TRBJ1-1; D ambiguous. Germline loops: CDR1 LNHNV, CDR2 YYDKDF (reference sequence). The CDR3 is made up of 17 amino acids. Trimming left V 3 bases short and J 5 bases short, with 22 bases between. Written as DNA, the CDR3 is TGTGCCACCAGCAGGGCGTCCGGGTCCCTCAGGCGGACTGAAGCTTTCTTT. This sequence encodes CATSRASGSLRRTEAFF.

V gene TRBV16 combines with J gene TRBJ1-1, with no clear D. The CDR3 runs 13 residues. Trimming removed 2 bases at V and 8 bases at J, with 12 bases between. The germline V gene has CDR1 KGHSY and CDR2 FQNENV. CDR3 nucleotides: TGTGCCAGCAGCCAAGGGCAGCCTTGGGAAGCTTTCTTT. It codes for CASSQGQPWEAFF.

V usage is TRBV5-6 and J usage is TRBJ2-2; 10 positions match TRBD1. V lost 4 bases to trimming and J lost 6 bases; unmatched junction nucleotides: 9. The CDR3 extends over 16 amino acids. Germline V lookup: CDR1 SGHDT, CDR2 YYEEEE. CDR3 in amino acids: CASSETGTGVAGELFF. As DNA, the CDR3 is TGTGCCAGCAGCGAAACCGGGACAGGGGTGGCCGGGGAGCTGTTTTTT.

The count of this clone is one. V gene TRBV5-4 combines with J gene TRBJ1-2; the D gene is possibly TRBD1 (5 bases). CDR1 and CDR2 from the germline V gene are SGHNT and YYREEE (reference sequence). The CDR3 contains 14 residues. The V end lost 5 bases, the J end lost 4 bases, and 15 bases lay between the germline ends. The CDR3 reads CASRRGNKGYGYTF. CDR3 bases: TGTGCCAGCAGGCGGGGGAATAAGGGCTATGGCTACACCTTC.